The 9 T cell receptor beta chains presented below share a single source sample, sequenced in a study of shared clonotypes between healthy human individuals (dated by TCRdb to about 2020). Library preparation was by the immunoSEQ multiplex PCR assay. Entries here come from immuneACCESS through TCRdb and include only in-frame sequences with V and J called. Some clones fail to appear in such tables; in the studies checked, an unresolved V gene covers under half of the shortfall, and the cause of the remainder is unknown. This sample comprises about 380,000 clones, about 97% of them detected only once. Approximately 0.3% of the sample belongs to the ten largest clones. Sequenced sample: memory CD8+ T cells sorted from blood. The meaning of the sample's cell subset or site label: CD45RO+ cells pooled with CCR7-negative TemRA cells. The receptors stem from a man aged 25-40 years in good health.

The CDR3 loop is CASSKQGASAIQYF. CDR3 coding DNA: TGTGCCAGCAGCAAACAGGGGGCCTCGGCCATTCAGTACTTC. V usage is TRBV14 and J usage is TRBJ2-4; 9 positions match TRBD1. The trim removed 5 bases at V and 9 bases at J, leaving 8 bases unmatched. Germline CDR1 and CDR2: SGHDN and FVKESK. The CDR3 is 14 residues long.

CDR3 sequence reads: CASSLRFLLNSPLHF. CDR3 bases: TGTGCCAGCAGTTTACGGTTCCTCCTTAATTCACCCCTCCACTTT. The chain joins TRBV27 to TRBJ1-6, with D unresolved. Trimming removed 2 bases at V and 6 bases at J, with 11 bases between. Germline CDR1 MNHEY, CDR2 SMNVEV (reference sequence). The CDR3 covers 15 residues.

This rearrangement joins TRBV18 to TRBJ2-7; possibly TRBD1 or TRBD2 for D (5 bases each). Trimming took off 5 bases at V and 1 base at J, with 15 bases between the two ends. This CDR3 contains 15 residues. Germline CDR1 reads KGHSH; CDR2 reads LQKENI. CDR3 residues: CASSGAGTGSYEQYF. The CDR3 coding sequence is TGTGCCAGCTCAGGGGCCGGGACGGGGTCCTACGAGCAGTACTTC.

The chain links TRBV6-1 to TRBJ2-4; TRBD1 aligns across 7 bases. V trimming: 4 bases; J trimming: 5 bases; junction bases outside the gene matches: 11. The CDR3 is made up of 16 amino acids. CDR1 is MNHNS, CDR2 SASEGT, per germline. CDR3: CASSVTVTGSQNIQYF. CDR3 sequence (DNA): TGTGCCAGCAGTGTAACCGTGACAGGGTCTCAAAACATTCAGTACTTC.

The CDR3 region is CASSPGVSYEQYF. The CDR3 DNA is TGTGCCAGCAGTCCGGGGGTGAGTTACGAGCAGTACTTC. This sequence joins TRBV28 and TRBJ2-7; D is possibly TRBD2 (6 bases). The CDR3 is made up of 13 amino acids. V was clipped by 5 bases and J by 4 bases, with 12 bases between them. Germline CDR1 reads MDHEN; CDR2 reads SYDVKM. The full variable domain, in which reference TRBV28 and TRBJ2-7 provide the parts outside the CDR3, is DVKVTQSSRYLVKRTGEKVFLECVQDMDHENMFWYRQDPGLGLRLIYFSYDVKMKEKGDIPEGYSVSREKKERFSLILESASTNQTSMYLCASSPGVSYEQYFGPGTRLTVT.

The chain links TRBV27 to TRBJ2-1; 11 bases match TRBD2. This CDR3 region has 14 residues. The junction had 14 bases not matched to a gene; V was cut back by 7 bases and J by 15 bases. Germline V gene data show CDR1 as MNHEY and CDR2 as SMNVEV (reference sequence). The CDR3 DNA sequence: TGTGCCAGCACAGCGACTAGCGGGGCTCTTAAGTCGTTCTTC. The encoded protein is CASTATSGALKSFF.

The chain recombines TRBV10-3 with TRBJ1-5; 7 bases are shared with TRBD1. The CDR3 loop spans 14 amino acids. Germline-derived CDR1 and CDR2 are ENHRY and SYGVKD. Unmatched junction bases numbered 0, after V lost 0 bases and J lost 4 bases. In DNA, the CDR3 is TGTGCCATCAGTGAGTCGGGACAGAATCAGCCCCAGCATTTT. Protein sequence: CAISESGQNQPQHF.

The gene calls are TRBV7-2 and TRBJ2-2, with a possible D match to TRBD2 (6 bases). Trimming removed 5 bases from V and 4 bases from J, with 11 bases in between. CDR1 SGHTA and CDR2 FQGNSA come from the germline V gene. The CDR3 consists of 14 residues. CDR3: CASSQGGRTGELFF. CDR3 coding DNA: TGTGCCAGCAGCCAAGGAGGGCGCACCGGGGAGCTGTTTTTT.

This sequence joins TRBV29-1 and TRBJ2-3, with 11 bases lining up with TRBD1. The junction had 5 bases not matched to a gene; V was cut back by 3 bases and J by 6 bases. The germline gives CDR1 SQVTM, CDR2 ANQGSEA. The CDR3 length is 14 residues. In DNA form, the CDR3 reads TGCAGCGTTGACCGGGACAGGGGGGCGGATACGCAGTATTTT. Translated: CSVDRDRGADTQYF.